These T cell receptor beta chains were read from a single sample in a study of shared clonotypes between healthy human individuals. Assay used: immunoSEQ multiplex PCR; TCRdb lists only in-frame clones, some missing. This sample carries around 2,000,000 clones, 95% of them seen once, and the ten largest clones take more than 0.1%. The sequenced sample was naive CD4+ T cells sorted from blood. The receptor source for this set is a man aged 18 to 29 in good health. The CDR3 runs from the conserved cysteine through the conserved F or W. The D gene is left open where the match is weak.

cdr3_aa cdr3_nt v_call d_call j_call
CASSGGGSGGLETQYF TGTGCCAGCAGTGGTGGAGGTAGCGGGGGGCTAGAGACCCAGTACTTC TRBV6-1 TRBD2 TRBJ2-5
CAISESLAGSTDTQYF TGTGCCATCAGTGAGTCCCTAGCGGGTAGCACAGATACGCAGTATTTT TRBV10-3 TRBD2 TRBJ2-3
CASRGPQGNTEAFF TGCGCCAGCAGGGGACCCCAGGGGAACACTGAAGCTTTCTTT TRBV5-1 NA TRBJ1-1
CASTTGTGGRQPQHF TGTGCCAGCACCACCGGGACAGGGGGCCGGCAGCCCCAGCATTTT TRBV27 TRBD1 TRBJ1-5
CASSLLGLNQETQYF TGTGCCAGCAGCTTGCTGGGGTTAAACCAAGAGACCCAGTACTTC TRBV5-6 NA TRBJ2-5
CASRRNRVPNDEQFF TGCGCCAGCAGAAGAAACAGGGTCCCCAACGATGAGCAGTTCTTC TRBV5-1 NA TRBJ2-1
CASSPGTGGTGANVLTF TGTGCCAGCTCACCCGGGACAGGGGGAACTGGGGCCAACGTCCTGACTTTC TRBV18 TRBD1 TRBJ2-6
CAWSVKGGQPQHF TGTGCCTGGAGTGTAAAGGGGGGTCAGCCCCAGCATTTT TRBV30 NA TRBJ1-5
CASSARGTGDSGNTIYF TGCGCCAGCAGTGCCAGAGGGACAGGTGACTCTGGAAACACCATATATTTT TRBV10-2 TRBD1 TRBJ1-3
CASSLGGGWTEAFF TGTGCCAGCAGCTTAGGAGGGGGATGGACTGAAGCTTTCTTT TRBV11-2 NA TRBJ1-1
CASSQQQNIQYF TGTGCCAGCTCACAACAGCAAAACATTCAGTACTTC TRBV18 NA TRBJ2-4